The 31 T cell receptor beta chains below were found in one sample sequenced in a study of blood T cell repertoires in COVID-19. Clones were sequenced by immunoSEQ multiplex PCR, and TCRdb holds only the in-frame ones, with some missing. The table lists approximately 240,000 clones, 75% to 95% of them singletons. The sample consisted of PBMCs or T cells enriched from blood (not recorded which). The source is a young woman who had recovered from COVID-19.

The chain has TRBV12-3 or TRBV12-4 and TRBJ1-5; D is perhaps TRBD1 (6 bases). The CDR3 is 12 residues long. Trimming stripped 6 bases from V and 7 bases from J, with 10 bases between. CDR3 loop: CASSQGTQPQHF. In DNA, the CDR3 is TGTGCCAGCAGCCAGGGGACCCAGCCCCAGCATTTT.

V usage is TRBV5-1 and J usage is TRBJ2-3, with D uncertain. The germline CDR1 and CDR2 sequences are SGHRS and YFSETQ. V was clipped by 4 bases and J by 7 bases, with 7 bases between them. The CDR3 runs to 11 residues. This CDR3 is CASSEENTQYF. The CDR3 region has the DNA TGCGCCAGCAGCGAGGAAAATACGCAGTATTTT. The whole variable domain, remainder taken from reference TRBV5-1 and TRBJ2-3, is KAGVTQTPRYLIKTRGQQVTLSCSPISGHRSVSWYQQTPGQGLQFLFEYFSETQRNKGNFPGRFSGRQFSNSRSEMNVSTLELGDSALYLCASSEENTQYFGPGTRLTVL.

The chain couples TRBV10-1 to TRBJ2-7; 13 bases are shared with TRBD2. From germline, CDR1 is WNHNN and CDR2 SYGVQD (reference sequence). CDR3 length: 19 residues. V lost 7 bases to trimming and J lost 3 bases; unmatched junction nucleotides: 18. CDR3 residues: CASKLKPGLAGIQYYEQYF. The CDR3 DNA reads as TGCGCCAGCAAACTGAAACCGGGACTAGCGGGAATTCAGTACTACGAGCAGTACTTC.

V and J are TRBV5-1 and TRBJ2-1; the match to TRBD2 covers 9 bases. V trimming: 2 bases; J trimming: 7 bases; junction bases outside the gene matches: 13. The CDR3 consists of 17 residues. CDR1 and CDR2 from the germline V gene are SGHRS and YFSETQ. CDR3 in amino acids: CASSFLVSSGIPNEQFF. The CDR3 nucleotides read TGCGCCAGCAGCTTTTTGGTATCTAGCGGGATTCCAAATGAGCAGTTCTTC.

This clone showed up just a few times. This chain's CDR3 is CASSRTGTGGPDTQYF. The DNA for the CDR3 is TGTGCCAGCTCTCGAACCGGGACAGGGGGCCCAGATACGCAGTATTTT. V gene TRBV18 combines with J gene TRBJ2-3; 12 nucleotides match TRBD1. CDR1 is KGHSH and CDR2 is LQKENI in the germline V gene. The trim removed 6 bases at V and 4 bases at J, leaving 8 bases unmatched. The CDR3 extends over 16 amino acids.

The CDR3 is CATSLAGITDTQYF. The CDR3 DNA is TGTGCCACCAGTCTAGCGGGAATCACAGATACGCAGTATTTT. The V gene is TRBV24-1, the J gene TRBJ2-3, with 9 nucleotides matching TRBD2. The CDR3 length is 14 residues. Germline assignment: CDR1 KGHDR and CDR2 SFDVKD. J lost 2 bases, V lost 6 bases, and 2 bases had no gene match.

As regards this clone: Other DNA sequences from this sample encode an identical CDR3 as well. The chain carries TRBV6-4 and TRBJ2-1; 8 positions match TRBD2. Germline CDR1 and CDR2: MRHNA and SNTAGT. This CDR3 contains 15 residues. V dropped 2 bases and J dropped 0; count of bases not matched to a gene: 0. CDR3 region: CASSDTSGSYNEQFF. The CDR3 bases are TGTGCCAGCAGTGACACTAGCGGCTCCTACAATGAGCAGTTCTTC.

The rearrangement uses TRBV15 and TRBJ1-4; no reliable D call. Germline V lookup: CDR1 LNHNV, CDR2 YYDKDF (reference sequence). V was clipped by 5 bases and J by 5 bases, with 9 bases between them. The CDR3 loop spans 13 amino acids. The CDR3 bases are TGTGCCACCAGCGAGGGCCCGAATGAAAAACTGTTTTTT. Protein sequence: CATSEGPNEKLFF.

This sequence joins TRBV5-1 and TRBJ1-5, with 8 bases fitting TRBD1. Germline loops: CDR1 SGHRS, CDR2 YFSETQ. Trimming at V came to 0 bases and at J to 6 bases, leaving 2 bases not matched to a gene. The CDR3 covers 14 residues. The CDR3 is CASSLGQGAQPQHF. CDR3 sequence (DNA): TGCGCCAGCAGCTTGGGGCAGGGGGCTCAGCCCCAGCATTTT.

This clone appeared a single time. CDR3 in DNA: TGTGCCAGCAGTCAAAGAAATCGAGACTATGGCTACACCTTC. This gives the protein CASSQRNRDYGYTF. This chain uses TRBV28 with TRBJ1-2; D gene unclear. The CDR3 is 14 amino acids. Trimming removed 5 bases at V and 3 bases at J, with 13 bases between. Germline lookup yields CDR1 MDHEN and CDR2 SYDVKM.

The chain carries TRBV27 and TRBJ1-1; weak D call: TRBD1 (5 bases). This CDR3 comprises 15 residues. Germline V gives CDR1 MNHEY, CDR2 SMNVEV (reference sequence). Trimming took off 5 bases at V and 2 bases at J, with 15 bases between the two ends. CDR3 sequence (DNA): TGTGCCAGCAGTCAGGTCTGGGACTCAAACACTGAAGCTTTCTTT. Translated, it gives CASSQVWDSNTEAFF.

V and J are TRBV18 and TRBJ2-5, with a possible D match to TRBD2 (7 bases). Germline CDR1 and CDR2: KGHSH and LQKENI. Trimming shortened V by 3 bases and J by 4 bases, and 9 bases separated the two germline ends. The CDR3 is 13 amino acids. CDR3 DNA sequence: TGTGCCAGCTCACCTCGGGGGGCAGAGACCCAGTACTTC. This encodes CASSPRGAETQYF.

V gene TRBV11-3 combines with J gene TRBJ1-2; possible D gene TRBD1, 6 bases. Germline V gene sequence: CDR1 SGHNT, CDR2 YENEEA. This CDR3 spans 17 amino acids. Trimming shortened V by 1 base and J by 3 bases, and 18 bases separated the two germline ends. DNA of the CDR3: TGTGCCAGCAGCTTAGGTACAGGGAAGGGTGATGACTATGGCTACACCTTC. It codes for CASSLGTGKGDDYGYTF.

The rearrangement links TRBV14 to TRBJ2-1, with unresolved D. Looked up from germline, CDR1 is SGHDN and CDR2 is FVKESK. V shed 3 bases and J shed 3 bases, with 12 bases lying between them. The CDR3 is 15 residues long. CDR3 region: CASSHWANFYNEQFF. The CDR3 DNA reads TGTGCCAGCAGCCACTGGGCCAACTTCTACAATGAGCAGTTCTTC.

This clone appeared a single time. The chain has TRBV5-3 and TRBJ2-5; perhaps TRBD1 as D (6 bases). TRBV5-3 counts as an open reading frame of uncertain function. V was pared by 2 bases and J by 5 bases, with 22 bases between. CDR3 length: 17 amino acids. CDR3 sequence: CARSFPWTALALETQYF. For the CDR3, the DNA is TGTGCCAGAAGCTTTCCTTGGACAGCCTTAGCGTTGGAGACCCAGTACTTC.

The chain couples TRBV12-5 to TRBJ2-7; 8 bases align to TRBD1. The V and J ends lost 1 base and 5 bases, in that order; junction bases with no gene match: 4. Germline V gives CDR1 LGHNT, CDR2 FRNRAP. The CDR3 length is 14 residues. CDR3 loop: CASGLGQGSHEQYF. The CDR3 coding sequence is TGTGCTAGTGGTTTGGGACAGGGGAGCCACGAGCAGTACTTC. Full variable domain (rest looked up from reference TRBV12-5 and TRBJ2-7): DARVTQTPRHKVTEMGQEVTMRCQPILGHNTVFWYRQTMMQGLELLAYFRNRAPLDDSGMPKDRFSAEMPDATLATLKIQPSEPRDSAVYFCASGLGQGSHEQYFGPGTRLTVT.

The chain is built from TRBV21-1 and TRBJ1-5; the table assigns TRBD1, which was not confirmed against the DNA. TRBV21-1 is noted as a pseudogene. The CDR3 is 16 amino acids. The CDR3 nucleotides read TGTGCCAGCAGCAAAGAGTGGGCGTATAGCAATCAGCCCCAGCATTTT. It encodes CASSKEWAYSNQPQHF.

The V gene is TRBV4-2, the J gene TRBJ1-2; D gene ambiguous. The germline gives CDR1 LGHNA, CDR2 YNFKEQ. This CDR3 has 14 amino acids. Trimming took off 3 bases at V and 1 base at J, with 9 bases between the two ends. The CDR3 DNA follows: TGTGCCAGCAGCCAGGCGGGCGGTAACTATGGCTACACCTTC. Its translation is CASSQAGGNYGYTF.

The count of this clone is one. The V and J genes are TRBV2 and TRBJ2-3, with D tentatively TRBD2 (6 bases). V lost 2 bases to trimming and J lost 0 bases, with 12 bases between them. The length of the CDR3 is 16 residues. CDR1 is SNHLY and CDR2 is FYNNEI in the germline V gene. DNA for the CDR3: TGTGCCAGCAGTGAATCGGGGGAGGCCAGCACAGATACGCAGTATTTT. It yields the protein CASSESGEASTDTQYF.

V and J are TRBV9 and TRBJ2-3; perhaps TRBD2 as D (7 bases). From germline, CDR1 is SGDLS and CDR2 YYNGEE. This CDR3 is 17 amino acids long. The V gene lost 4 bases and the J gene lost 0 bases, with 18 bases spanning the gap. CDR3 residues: CASSSDGGGLSTDTQYF. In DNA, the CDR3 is TGTGCCAGCAGCTCGGACGGCGGGGGCCTTAGCACAGATACGCAGTATTTT. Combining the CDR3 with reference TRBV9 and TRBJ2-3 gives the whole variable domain DSGVTQTPKHLITATGQRVTLRCSPRSGDLSVYWYQQSLDQGLQFLIQYYNGEERAKGNILERFSAQQFPDLHSELNLSSLELGDSALYFCASSSDGGGLSTDTQYFGPGTRLTVL.

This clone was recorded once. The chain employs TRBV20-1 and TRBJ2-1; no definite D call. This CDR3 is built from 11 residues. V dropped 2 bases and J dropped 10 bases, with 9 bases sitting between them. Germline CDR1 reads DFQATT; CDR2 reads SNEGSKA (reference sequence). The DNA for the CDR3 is TGCAGTGCTAGATCCCCCAGGGAGCAGTTCTTC. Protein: CSARSPREQFF.

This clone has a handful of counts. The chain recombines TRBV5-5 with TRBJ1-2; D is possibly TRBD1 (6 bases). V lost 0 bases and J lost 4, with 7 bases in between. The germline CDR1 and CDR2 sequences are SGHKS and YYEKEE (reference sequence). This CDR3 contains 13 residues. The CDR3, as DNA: TGTGCCAGCAGCTTGGTACAGGGCTATGGCTACACCTTC. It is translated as CASSLVQGYGYTF.

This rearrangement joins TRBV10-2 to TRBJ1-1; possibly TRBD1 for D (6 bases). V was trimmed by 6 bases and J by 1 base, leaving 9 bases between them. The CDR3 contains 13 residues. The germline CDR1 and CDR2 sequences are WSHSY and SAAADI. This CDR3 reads CASSGQQNTEAFF. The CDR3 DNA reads TGCGCCAGCAGCGGACAGCAGAACACTGAAGCTTTCTTT.

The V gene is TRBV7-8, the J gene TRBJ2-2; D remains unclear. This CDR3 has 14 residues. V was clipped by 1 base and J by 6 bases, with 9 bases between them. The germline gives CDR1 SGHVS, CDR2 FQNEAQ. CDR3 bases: TGTGCCAGCAGCTTAGTGCCAGAGGCCGGGGAGCTGTTTTTT. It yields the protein CASSLVPEAGELFF.

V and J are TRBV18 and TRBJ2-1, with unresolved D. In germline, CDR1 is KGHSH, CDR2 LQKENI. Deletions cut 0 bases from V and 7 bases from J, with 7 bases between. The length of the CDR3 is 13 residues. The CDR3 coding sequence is TGTGCCAGCTCACCACCCGCCGGTAATGAGCAGTTCTTC. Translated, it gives CASSPPAGNEQFF.

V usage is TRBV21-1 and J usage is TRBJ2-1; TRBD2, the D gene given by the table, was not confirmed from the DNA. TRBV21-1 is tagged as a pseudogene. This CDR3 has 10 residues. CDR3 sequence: CASIKIGQFF. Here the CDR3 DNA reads TGTGCCAGCATCAAGATCGGGCAGTTCTTC.

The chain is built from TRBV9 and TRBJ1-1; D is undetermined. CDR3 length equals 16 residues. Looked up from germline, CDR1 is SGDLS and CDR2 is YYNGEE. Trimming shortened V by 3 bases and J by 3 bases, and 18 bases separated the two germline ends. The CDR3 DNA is TGTGCCAGCAGCGCCGGAGGAGTAGGGTTGGACACTGAAGCTTTCTTT. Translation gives CASSAGGVGLDTEAFF.

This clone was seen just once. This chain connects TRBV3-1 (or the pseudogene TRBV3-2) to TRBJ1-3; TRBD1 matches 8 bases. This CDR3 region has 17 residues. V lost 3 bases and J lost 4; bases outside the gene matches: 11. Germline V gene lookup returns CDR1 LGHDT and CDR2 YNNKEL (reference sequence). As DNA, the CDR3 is TGTGCCAGCAGCCACCGGACAGGGCCGGCCGCCGGAAACACCATATATTTT. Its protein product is CASSHRTGPAAGNTIYF.

CDR3 bases: TGTGCCAGCAGTGGGGCAGGGGTTGGCCTAGGGGGCTATGGCTACACCTTC. This sequence encodes CASSGAGVGLGGYGYTF. This chain joins TRBV25-1 and TRBJ1-2, with D perhaps matching TRBD1 (6 bases). The CDR3 spans 17 residues. Looked up from germline, CDR1 is MGHDK and CDR2 is SYGVNS. Trimming pared 4 bases from V and 4 bases from J, leaving 22 bases between.

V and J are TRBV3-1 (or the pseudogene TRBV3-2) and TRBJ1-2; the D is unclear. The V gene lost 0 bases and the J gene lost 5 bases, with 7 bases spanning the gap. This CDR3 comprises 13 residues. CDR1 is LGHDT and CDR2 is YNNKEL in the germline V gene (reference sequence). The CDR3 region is CASSQDRRYGYTF. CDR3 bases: TGTGCCAGCAGCCAAGATAGGAGATATGGCTACACCTTC.

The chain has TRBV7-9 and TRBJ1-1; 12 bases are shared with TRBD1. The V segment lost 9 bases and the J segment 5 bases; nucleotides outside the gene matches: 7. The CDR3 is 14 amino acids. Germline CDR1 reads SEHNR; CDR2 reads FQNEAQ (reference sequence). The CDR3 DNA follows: TGTGCCAGGGGGGACAGGGGGCGCCGTACTGAAGCTTTCTTT. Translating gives CARGDRGRRTEAFF.